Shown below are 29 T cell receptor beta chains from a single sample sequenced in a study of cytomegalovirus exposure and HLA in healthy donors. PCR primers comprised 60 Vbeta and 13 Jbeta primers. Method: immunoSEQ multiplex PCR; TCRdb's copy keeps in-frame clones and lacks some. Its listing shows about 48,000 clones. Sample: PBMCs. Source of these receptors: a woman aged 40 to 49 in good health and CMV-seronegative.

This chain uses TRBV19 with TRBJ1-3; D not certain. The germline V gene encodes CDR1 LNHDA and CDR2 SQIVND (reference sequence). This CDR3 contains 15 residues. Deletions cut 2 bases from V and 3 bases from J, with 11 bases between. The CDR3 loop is CASSIQWRNGNTIYF. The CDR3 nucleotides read TGTGCCAGTAGTATACAGTGGAGGAATGGAAACACCATATATTTT.

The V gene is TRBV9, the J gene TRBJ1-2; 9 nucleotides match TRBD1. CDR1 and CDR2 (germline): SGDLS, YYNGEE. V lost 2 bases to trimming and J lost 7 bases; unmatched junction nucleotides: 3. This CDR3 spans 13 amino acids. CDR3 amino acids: CASSVTGGGGYTF. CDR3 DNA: TGTGCCAGCAGCGTGACAGGGGGGGGTGGCTACACCTTC.

The CDR3 coding sequence is TGTGCCAGCAGCCCCCCCGGGAGCACTGAAGCTTTCTTT. It encodes CASSPPGSTEAFF. The genes are TRBV6-6 and TRBJ1-1; D call uncertain. The ends were cut back, 6 bases at V and 4 bases at J, with 12 bases in the middle. The germline gives CDR1 MNHNY, CDR2 SVGAGI (reference sequence). This CDR3 spans 13 amino acids.

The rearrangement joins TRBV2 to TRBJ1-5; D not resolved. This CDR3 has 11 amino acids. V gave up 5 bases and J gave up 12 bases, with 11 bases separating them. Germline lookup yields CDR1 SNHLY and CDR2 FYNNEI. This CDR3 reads CASSLLSDQHF. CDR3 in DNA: TGTGCCAGCAGTCTCCTCAGTGACCAGCATTTT.

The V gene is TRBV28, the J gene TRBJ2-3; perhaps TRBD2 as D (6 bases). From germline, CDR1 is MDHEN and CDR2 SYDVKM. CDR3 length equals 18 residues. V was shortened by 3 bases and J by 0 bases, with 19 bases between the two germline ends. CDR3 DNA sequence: TGTGCCAGCAGTTTGCCCGGACTATTATCAGCTAGCACAGATACGCAGTATTTT. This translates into CASSLPGLLSASTDTQYF.

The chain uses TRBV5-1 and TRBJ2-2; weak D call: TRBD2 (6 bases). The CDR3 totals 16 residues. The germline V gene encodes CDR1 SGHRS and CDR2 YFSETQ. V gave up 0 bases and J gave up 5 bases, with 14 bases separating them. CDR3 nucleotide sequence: TGCGCCAGCAGCTTGGCGGGAGTTGTAGGGACCGGGGAGCTGTTTTTT. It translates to CASSLAGVVGTGELFF.

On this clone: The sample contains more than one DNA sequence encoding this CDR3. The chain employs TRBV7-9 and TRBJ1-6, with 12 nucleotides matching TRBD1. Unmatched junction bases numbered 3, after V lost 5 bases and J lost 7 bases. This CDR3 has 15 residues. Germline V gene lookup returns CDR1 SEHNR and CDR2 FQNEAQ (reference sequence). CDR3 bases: TGTGCCAGCAGCCCCGGGACAGGGGGCAATTCACCCCTCCACTTT. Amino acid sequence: CASSPGTGGNSPLHF.

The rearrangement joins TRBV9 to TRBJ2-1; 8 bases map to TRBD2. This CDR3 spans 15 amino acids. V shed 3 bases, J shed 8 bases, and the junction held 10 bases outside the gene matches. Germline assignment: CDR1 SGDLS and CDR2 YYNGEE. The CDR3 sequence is CASSATGGPWDEQFF. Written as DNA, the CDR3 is TGTGCCAGCAGCGCCACGGGGGGGCCTTGGGATGAGCAGTTCTTC.

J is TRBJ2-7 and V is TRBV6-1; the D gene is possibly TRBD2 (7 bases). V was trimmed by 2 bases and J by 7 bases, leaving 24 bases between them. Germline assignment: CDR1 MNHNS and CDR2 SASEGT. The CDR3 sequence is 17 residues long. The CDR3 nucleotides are TGTGCCAGCAGTGAACTCGGGATAGGCCGGGGGGCAGGAGAGCAGTACTTC. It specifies CASSELGIGRGAGEQYF.

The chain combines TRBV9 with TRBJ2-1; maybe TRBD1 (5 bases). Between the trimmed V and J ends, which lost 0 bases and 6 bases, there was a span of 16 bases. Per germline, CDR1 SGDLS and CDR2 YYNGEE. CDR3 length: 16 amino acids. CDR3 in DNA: TGTGCCAGCAGCGTAGACCAGCGTGGGGCCTTCAATGAGCAGTTCTTC. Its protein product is CASSVDQRGAFNEQFF.

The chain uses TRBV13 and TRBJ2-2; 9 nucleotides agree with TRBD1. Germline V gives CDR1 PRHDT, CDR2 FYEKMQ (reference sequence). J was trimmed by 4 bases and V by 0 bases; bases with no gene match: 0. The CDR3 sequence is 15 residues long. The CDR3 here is CASSLGTGGTGELFF. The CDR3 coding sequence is TGTGCCAGCAGCTTAGGGACAGGGGGCACCGGGGAGCTGTTTTTT.

The CDR3, as DNA: TGTGCCAGTAGTATAGCCGGGGACAGCCAAGAGACCCAGTACTTC. It codes for CASSIAGDSQETQYF. The gene calls are TRBV19 and TRBJ2-5, with 7 bases that match TRBD1. CDR1 is LNHDA, CDR2 SQIVND, per germline (reference sequence). After removal of 1 base from V and 1 base from J, the junction contained 3 bases not matched to a gene. This CDR3 has 15 residues.

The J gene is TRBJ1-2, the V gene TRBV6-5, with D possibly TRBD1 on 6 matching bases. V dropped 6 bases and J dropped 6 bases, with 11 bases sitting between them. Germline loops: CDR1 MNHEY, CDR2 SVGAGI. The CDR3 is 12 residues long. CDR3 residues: CASRDSKHGYTF. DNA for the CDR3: TGTGCCAGCAGGGACAGTAAACATGGCTACACCTTC.

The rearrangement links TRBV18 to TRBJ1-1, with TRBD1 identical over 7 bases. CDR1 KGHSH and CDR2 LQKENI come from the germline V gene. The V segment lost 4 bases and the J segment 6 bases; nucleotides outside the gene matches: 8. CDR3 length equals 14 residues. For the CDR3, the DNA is TGTGCCAGCTCACTTACAGGGGTTGGGGCTGAAGCTTTCTTT. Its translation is CASSLTGVGAEAFF.

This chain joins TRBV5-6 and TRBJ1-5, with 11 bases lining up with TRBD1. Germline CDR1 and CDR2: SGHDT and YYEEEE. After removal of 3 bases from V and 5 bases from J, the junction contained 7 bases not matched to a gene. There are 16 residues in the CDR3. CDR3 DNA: TGTGCCAGCAGCTACTCCGGGACAGGGGGTTATCAGCCCCAGCATTTT. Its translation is CASSYSGTGGYQPQHF.

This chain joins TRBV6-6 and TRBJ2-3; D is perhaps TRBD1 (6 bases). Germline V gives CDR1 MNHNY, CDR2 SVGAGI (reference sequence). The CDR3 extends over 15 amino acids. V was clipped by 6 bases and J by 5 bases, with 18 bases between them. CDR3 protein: CASSIRGGKGDTQYF. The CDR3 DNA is TGTGCCAGCAGCATAAGAGGGGGAAAGGGAGATACGCAGTATTTT.

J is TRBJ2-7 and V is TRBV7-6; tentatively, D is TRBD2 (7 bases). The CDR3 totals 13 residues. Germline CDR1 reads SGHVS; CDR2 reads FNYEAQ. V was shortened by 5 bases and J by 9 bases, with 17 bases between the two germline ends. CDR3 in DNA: TGTGCCAGCAGCCCCCTGGGGGGGGCAGGGCAGTACTTC. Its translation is CASSPLGGAGQYF.

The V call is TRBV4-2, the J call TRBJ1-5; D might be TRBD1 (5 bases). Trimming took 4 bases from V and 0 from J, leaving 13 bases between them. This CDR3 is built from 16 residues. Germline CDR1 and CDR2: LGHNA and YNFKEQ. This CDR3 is CASSRIQGGSNQPQHF. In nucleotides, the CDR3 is TGTGCCAGCAGCCGGATTCAGGGTGGTAGCAATCAGCCCCAGCATTTT.

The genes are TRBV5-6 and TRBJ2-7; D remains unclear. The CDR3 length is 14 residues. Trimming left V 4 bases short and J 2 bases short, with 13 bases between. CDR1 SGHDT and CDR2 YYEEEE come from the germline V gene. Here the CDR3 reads CASSPTIPTYEQYF. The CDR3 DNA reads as TGTGCCAGCAGCCCCACTATCCCAACCTACGAGCAGTACTTC.

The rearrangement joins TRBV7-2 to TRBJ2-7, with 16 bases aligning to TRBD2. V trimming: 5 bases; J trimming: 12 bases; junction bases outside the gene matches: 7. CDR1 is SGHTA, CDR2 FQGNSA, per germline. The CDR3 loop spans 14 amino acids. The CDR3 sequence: CASSAGTSGGALYF. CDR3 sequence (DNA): TGTGCCAGCAGCGCCGGGACTAGCGGGGGGGCCCTGTACTTC. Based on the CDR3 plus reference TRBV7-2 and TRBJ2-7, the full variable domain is GAGVSQSPSNKVTEKGKDVELRCDPISGHTALYWYRQSLGQGLEFLIYFQGNSAPDKSGLPSDRFSAERTGGSVSTLTIQRTQQEDSAVYLCASSAGTSGGALYFGPGTRLTVT.

CDR3 region: CASSSAGAYTEAFF. The CDR3 DNA follows: TGTGCCAGCAGTTCGGCGGGGGCTTACACTGAAGCTTTCTTT. V gene TRBV6-5 combines with J gene TRBJ1-1, with D possibly matching TRBD1 (6 bases). Trimming shortened V by 4 bases and J by 3 bases, and 12 bases separated the two germline ends. CDR3 length: 14 amino acids. The V gene's germline CDR1 is MNHEY and CDR2 SVGAGI.

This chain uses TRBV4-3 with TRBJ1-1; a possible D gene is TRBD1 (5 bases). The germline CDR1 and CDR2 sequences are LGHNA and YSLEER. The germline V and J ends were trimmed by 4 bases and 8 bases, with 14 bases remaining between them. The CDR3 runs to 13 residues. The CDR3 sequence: CASSPRVSKEAFF. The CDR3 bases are TGCGCCAGCAGCCCCAGGGTGAGCAAGGAAGCTTTCTTT.

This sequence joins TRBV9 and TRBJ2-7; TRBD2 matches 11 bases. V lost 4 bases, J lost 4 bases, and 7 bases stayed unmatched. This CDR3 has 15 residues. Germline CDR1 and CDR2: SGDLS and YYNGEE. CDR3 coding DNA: TGTGCCAGCAGCTATGGACTAGCGGGTCTTTACGAGCAGTACTTC. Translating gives CASSYGLAGLYEQYF. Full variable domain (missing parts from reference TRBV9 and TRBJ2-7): DSGVTQTPKHLITATGQRVTLRCSPRSGDLSVYWYQQSLDQGLQFLIQYYNGEERAKGNILERFSAQQFPDLHSELNLSSLELGDSALYFCASSYGLAGLYEQYFGPGTRLTVT.

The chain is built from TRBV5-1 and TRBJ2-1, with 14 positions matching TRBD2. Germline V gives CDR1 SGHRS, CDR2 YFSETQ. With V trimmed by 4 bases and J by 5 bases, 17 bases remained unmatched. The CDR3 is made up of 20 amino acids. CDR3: CASSHGTSGSVAARDNEQFF. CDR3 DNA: TGCGCCAGCAGCCACGGGACTAGCGGGAGTGTGGCAGCGCGCGACAATGAGCAGTTCTTC.

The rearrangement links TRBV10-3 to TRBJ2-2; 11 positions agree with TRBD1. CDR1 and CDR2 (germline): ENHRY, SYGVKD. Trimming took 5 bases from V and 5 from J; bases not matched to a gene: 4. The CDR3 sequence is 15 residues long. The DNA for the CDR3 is TGTGCCATCAGTACCGGGACAGGGGGTACCGGGGAGCTGTTTTTT. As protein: CAISTGTGGTGELFF.

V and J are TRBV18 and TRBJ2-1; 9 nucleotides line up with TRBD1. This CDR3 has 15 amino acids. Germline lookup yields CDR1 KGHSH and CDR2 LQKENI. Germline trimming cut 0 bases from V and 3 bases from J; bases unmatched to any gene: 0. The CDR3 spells CASSPPGQGYNEQFF. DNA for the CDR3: TGTGCCAGCTCACCACCGGGACAGGGCTACAATGAGCAGTTCTTC. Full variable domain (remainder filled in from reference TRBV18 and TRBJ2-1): NAGVMQNPRHLVRRRGQEARLRCSPMKGHSHVYWYRQLPEEGLKFMVYLQKENIIDESGMPKERFSAEFPKEGPSILRIQQVVRGDSAAYFCASSPPGQGYNEQFFGPGTRLTVL.

The CDR3 nucleotides are TGTGCCAGCAGCTTAGCCCACCCTCCGAGAGCAGATACGCAGTATTTT. This encodes CASSLAHPPRADTQYF. This chain uses TRBV11-1 with TRBJ2-3; D gene ambiguous. CDR3 length: 16 residues. Trimming removed 0 bases from V and 4 bases from J, with 14 bases in between. Germline values: CDR1 SGHAT, CDR2 FQDESV (reference sequence).

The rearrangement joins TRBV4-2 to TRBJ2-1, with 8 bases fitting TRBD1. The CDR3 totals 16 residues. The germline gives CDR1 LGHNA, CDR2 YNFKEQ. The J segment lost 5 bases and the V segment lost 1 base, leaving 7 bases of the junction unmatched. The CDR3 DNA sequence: TGTGCCAGCAGCCAAGCCCAGGGACAGGTAAACAATGAGCAGTTCTTC. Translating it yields CASSQAQGQVNNEQFF.

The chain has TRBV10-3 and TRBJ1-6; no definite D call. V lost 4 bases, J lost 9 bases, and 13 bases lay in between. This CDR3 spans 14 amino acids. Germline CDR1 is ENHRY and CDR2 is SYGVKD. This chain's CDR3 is CAISVEGNGSPLHF. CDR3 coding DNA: TGTGCCATCAGTGTGGAGGGAAACGGTTCACCCCTCCACTTT.